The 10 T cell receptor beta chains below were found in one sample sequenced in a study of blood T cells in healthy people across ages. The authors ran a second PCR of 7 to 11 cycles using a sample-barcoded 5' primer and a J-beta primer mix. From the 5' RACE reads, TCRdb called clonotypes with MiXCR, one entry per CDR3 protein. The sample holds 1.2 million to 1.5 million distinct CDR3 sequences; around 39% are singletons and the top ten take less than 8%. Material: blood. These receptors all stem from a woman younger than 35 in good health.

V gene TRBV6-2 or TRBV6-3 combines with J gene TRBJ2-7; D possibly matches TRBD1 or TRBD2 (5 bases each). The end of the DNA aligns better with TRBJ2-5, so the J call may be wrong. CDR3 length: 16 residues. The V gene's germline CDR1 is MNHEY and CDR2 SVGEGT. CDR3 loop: CASSYSTRDPAETQYF. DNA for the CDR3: TGTGCCAGCAGTTACTCGACCCGGGACCCCGCGGAGACCCAGTACTTC.

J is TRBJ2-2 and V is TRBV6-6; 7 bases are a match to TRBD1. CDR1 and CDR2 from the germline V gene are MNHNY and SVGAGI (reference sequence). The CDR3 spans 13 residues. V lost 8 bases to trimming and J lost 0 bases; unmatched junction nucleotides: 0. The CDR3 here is CASDRANTGELFF. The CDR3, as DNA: TGTGCCAGCGACAGGGCGAACACCGGGGAGCTGTTTTTT.

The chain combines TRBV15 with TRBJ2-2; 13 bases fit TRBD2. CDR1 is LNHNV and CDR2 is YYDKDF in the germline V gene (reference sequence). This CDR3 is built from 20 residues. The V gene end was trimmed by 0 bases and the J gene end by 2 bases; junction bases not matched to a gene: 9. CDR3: CATSRDFPTSGGPNTGELFF. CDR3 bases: TGTGCCACCAGCAGAGATTTCCCGACTAGCGGGGGGCCTAACACCGGGGAGCTGTTTTTT. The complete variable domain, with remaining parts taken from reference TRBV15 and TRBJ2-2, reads DAMVIQNPRYQVTQFGKPVTLSCSQTLNHNVMYWYQQKSSQAPKLLFHYYDKDFNNEADTPDNFQSRRPNTSFCFLDIRSPGLGDTAMYLCATSRDFPTSGGPNTGELFFGEGSRLTVL.

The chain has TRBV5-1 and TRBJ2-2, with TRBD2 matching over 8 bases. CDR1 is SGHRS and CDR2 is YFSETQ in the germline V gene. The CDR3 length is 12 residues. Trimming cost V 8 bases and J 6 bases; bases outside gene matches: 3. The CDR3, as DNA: TGCGCCAGTCAAGCGGGGGCCGGGGAGCTGTTTTTT. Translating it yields CASQAGAGELFF.

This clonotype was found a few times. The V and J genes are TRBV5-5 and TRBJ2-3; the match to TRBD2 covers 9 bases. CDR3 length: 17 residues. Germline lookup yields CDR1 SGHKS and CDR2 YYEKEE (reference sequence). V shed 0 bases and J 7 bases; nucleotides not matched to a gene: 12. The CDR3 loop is CASSLDRTSVQTYTQYF. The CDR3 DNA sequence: TGTGCCAGCAGCTTGGACCGGACTAGCGTTCAAACTTATACGCAGTATTTT.

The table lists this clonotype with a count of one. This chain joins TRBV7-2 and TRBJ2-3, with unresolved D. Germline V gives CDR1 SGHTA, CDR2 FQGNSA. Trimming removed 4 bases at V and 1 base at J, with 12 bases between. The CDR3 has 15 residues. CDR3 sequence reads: CASSSDGPRTDTQYF. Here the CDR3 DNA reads TGTGCCAGCAGCTCAGACGGGCCCCGCACAGATACGCAGTATTTT.

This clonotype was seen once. CDR3 nucleotides: TGTGCCAGCAGTTTATCCTTCAACAGGGACACTGAAGCTTTCTTT. Its protein is CASSLSFNRDTEAFF. The rearrangement uses TRBV27 and TRBJ1-1, with D possibly being TRBD1 (6 bases). The CDR3 has 15 amino acids. Trimming stripped 0 bases from V and 3 bases from J, with 11 bases between. The germline CDR1 and CDR2 sequences are MNHEY and SMNVEV (reference sequence).

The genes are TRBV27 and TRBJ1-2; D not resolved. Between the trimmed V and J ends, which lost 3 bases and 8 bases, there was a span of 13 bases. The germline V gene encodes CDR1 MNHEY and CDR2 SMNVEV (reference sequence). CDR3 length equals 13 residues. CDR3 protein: CASSFGGYKGYTF. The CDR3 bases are TGTGCCAGCAGTTTTGGAGGGTATAAGGGCTACACCTTC.

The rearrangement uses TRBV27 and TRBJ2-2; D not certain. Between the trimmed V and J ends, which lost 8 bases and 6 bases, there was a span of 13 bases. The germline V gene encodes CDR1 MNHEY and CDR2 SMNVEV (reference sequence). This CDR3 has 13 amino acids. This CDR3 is CASSVTQSGELFF. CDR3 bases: TGTGCCAGCTCGGTTACTCAATCCGGGGAGCTGTTTTTT.

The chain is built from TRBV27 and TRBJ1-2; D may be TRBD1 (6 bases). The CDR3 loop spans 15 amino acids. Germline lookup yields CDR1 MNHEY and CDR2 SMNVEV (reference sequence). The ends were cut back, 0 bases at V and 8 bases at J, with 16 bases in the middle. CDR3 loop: CASSLSLGATRGYTF. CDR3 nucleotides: TGTGCCAGCAGTTTATCTCTGGGGGCGACACGAGGCTACACCTTC.